This T cell receptor (beta chain) was identified in a study of shared clonotypes between healthy human individuals. Generated by immunoSEQ multiplex PCR, the TCRdb table keeps only in-frame clones and is missing some. This table has 2 million to 2.5 million clones, roughly 90% appearing once. V lost 4 bases and J lost 10, with 8 bases in between. Germline CDR1 SGHAT, CDR2 FQDESV (reference sequence). The CDR3 runs to 11 residues. Sequencing input: naive CD4+ T cells from PBMCs. Noted subset: CD45RA+ positively selected. This rearrangement joins TRBV11-1 to TRBJ2-1, with no clear D. The receptor comes from a man aged 18-30 years in good health. Some clones in this sample may be carry-over from other donors' samples. CDR3 bases: TGTGCCAGCAGCTCCCCTATAGAGCAGTTCTTC. Its translation: CASSSPIEQFF.